This T cell receptor (beta chain) stems from a study of T cells after posttransplantation cyclophosphamide. General study points: Later blood repertoires were often dominated by clones from the donor CD8+ memory compartment. TRB overlap between skin or GI tissue T cells and blood was limited. Recipient CMV seropositivity and CMV reactivation strongly tracked TRB clonality.

The related graft donor's blood sample was taken on the day of bone marrow donation. Comments on this clone: Its specificity is not known.

Some clones are missing from TCRdb's copy, which holds only in-frame ones; the method was immunoSEQ multiplex PCR. The sample has roughly 15,000 clones; under 85% are singletons. V gave up 0 bases and J gave up 0 bases, with 5 bases separating them. In germline, CDR1 is SEHNR, CDR2 FQNEAQ (reference sequence). The CDR3 spans 14 residues. The sequence came from a middle-aged man. Sequenced sample: memory CD4+ T cells sorted from PBMCs. The genes are TRBV7-9 and TRBJ1-1; no reliable D call. This CDR3 is CASSLARVNTEAFF. In DNA, the CDR3 is TGTGCCAGCAGCTTAGCGCGGGTGAACACTGAAGCTTTCTTT.